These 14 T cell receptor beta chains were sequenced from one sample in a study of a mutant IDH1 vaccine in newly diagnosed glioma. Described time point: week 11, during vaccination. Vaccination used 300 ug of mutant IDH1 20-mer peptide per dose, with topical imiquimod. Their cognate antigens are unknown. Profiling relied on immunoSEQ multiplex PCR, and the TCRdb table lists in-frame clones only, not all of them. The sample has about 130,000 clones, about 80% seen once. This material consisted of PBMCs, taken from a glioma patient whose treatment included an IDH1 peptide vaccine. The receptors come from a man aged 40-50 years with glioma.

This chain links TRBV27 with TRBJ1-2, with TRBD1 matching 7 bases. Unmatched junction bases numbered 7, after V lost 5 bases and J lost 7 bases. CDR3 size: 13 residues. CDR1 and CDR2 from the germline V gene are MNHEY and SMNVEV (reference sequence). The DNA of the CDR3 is TGTGCCAGCAGTCCACAGGGGAGTGGTGGCTACACCTTC. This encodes CASSPQGSGGYTF.

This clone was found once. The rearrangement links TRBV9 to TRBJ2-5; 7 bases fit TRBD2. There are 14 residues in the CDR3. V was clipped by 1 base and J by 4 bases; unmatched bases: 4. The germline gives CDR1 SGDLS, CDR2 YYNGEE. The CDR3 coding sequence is TGTGCCAGCAGCGTACAGGGAGGGCGAGAGACCCAGTACTTC. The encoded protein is CASSVQGGRETQYF.

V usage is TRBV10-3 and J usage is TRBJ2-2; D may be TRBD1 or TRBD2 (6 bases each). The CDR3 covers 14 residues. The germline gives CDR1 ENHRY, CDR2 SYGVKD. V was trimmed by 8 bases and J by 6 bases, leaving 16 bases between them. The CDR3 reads CAIRKEGGPGELFF. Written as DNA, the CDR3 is TGTGCCATCCGAAAGGAGGGGGGTCCCGGGGAGCTGTTTTTT.

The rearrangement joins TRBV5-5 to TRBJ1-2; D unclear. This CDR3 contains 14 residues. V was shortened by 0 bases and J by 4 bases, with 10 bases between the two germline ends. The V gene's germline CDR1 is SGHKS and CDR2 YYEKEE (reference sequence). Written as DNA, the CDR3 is TGTGCCAGCAGCTTGGCCGGGGTTGGCTATGGCTACACCTTC. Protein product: CASSLAGVGYGYTF.

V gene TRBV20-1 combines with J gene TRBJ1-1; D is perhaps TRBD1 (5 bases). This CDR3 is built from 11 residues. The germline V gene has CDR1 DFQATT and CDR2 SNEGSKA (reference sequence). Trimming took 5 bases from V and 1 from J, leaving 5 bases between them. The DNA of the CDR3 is TGCAGTGCTGGGGGGAACACTGAAGCTTTCTTT. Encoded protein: CSAGGNTEAFF.

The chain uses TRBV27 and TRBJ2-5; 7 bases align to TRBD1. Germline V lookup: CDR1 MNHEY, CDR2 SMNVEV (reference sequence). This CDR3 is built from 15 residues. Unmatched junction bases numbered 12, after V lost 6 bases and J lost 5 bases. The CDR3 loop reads CASSRDSTTRETQYF. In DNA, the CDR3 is TGTGCCAGCAGCCGGGACAGCACCACCCGGGAGACCCAGTACTTC.

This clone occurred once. The DNA for the CDR3 is TGTGCCAGCAGTGTAGAGGGGGGGGTATCCGAGCAGTACTTC. This encodes CASSVEGGVSEQYF. V and J are TRBV6-1 and TRBJ2-7; possibly TRBD2 for D (7 bases). V was cut by 4 bases and J by 6 bases, with 16 bases left in between. The CDR3 totals 14 residues. CDR1 is MNHNS and CDR2 is SASEGT in the germline V gene.

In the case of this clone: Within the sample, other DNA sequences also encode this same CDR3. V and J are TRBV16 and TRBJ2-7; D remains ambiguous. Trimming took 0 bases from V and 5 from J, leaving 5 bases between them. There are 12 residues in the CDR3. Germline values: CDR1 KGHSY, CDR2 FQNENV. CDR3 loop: CASSQSTHEQYF. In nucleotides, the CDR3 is TGTGCCAGCAGCCAATCTACCCACGAGCAGTACTTC. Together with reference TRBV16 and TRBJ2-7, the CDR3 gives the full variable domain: GEEVAQTPKHLVRGEGQKAKLYCAPIKGHSYVFWYQQVLKNEFKFLISFQNENVFDETGMPKERFSAKCLPNSPCSLEIQATKLEDSAVYFCASSQSTHEQYFGPGTRLTVT.

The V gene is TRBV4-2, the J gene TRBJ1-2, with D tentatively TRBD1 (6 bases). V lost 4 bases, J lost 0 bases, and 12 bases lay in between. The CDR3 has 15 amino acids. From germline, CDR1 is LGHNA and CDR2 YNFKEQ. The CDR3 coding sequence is TGTGCCAGCAGCCGAGGACAGTCCCCTAACTATGGCTACACCTTC. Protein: CASSRGQSPNYGYTF.

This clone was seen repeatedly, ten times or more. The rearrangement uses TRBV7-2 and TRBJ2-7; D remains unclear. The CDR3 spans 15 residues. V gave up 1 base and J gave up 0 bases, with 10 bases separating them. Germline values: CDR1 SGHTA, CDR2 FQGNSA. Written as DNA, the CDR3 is TGTGCCAGCAGCTTAGAAGGCCCGAGCTCCTACGAGCAGTACTTC. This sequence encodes CASSLEGPSSYEQYF.

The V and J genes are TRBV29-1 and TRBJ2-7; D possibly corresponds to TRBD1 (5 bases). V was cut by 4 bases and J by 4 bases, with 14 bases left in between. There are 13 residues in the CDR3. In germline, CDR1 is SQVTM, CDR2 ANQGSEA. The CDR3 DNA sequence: TGCAGCGTTGGGGCAGGGCCTCCATACGAGCAGTACTTC. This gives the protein CSVGAGPPYEQYF.

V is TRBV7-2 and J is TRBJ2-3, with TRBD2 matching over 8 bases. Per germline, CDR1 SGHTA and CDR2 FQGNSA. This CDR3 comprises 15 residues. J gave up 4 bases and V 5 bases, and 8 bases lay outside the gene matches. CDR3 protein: CASSTSGLRADTQYF. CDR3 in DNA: TGTGCCAGCAGCACTAGCGGATTGAGGGCAGATACGCAGTATTTT.

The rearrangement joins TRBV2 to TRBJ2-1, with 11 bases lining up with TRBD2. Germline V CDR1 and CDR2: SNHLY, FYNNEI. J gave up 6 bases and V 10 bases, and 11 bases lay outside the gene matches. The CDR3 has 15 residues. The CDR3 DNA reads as TGTGCCACAAGCCCGACTAGCGGGATAAGCAATGAGCAGTTCTTC. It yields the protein CATSPTSGISNEQFF.

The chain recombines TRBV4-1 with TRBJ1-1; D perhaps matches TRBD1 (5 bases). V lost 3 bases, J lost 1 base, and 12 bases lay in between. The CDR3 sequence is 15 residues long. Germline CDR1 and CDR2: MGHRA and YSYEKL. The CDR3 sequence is CASSHGMGENTEAFF. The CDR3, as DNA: TGCGCCAGCAGCCACGGGATGGGGGAGAACACTGAAGCTTTCTTT.